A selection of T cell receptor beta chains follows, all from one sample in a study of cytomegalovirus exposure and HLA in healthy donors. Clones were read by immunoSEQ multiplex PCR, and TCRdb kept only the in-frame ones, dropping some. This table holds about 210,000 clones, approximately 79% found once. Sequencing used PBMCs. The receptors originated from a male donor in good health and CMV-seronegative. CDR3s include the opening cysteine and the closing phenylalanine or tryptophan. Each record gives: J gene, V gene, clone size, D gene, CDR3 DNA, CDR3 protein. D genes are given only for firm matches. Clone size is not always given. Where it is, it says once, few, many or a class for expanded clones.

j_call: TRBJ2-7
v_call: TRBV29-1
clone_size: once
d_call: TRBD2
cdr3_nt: TGCAGCGTTTTACTAGCGGACTCCTCCTACGAGCAGTACTTC
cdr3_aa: CSVLLADSSYEQYF

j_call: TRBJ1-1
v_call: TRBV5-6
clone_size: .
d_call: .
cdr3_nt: TGTGCCAGCAGCTTGGAGAGGAGACAGTGGGTTTCGAGGACTGAAGCTTTCTTT
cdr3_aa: CASSLERRQWVSRTEAFF

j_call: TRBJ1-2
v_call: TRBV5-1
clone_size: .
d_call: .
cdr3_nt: TGCGCCAGCAGCTTGGGGACAGCTAACTATGGCTACACCTTC
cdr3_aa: CASSLGTANYGYTF

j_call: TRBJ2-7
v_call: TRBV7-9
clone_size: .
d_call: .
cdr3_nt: TGTGCCAGCAGCTTATGGCCCCTGTCTAGCCCCCACGAGCAGTACTTC
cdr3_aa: CASSLWPLSSPHEQYF

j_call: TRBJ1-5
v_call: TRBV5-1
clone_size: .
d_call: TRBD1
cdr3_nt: TGCGCCAGCAGCTCGAACCCAGTGGGACAGGGATATCAGCCCCAGCATTTT
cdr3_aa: CASSSNPVGQGYQPQHF

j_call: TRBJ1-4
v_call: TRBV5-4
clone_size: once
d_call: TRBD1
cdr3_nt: TGTGCCAGCGCGGAATCCCGGGACAGGGTTGAAAAACTGTTTTTT
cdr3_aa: CASAESRDRVEKLFF

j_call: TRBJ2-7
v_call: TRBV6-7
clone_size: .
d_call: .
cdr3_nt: TGTGCCAGCAGACGGGGAGGTTACTACGAGCAGTACTTC
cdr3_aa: CASRRGGYYEQYF

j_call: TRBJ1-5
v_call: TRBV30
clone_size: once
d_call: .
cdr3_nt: TGTGCCTGGAGTGTGCAGGCCAATCAGCCCCAGCATTTT
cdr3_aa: CAWSVQANQPQHF

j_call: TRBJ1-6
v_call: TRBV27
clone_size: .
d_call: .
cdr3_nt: TGTGCCAGCAGTTTAGGGGGGGCTCACTCACCCCTCCACTTT
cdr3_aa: CASSLGGAHSPLHF

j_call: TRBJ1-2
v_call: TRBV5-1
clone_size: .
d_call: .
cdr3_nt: TGCGCCAGCAGCTTGGCCGCCAGGGAGCGGGGCTCTTATGGCTACACCTTC
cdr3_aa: CASSLAARERGSYGYTF

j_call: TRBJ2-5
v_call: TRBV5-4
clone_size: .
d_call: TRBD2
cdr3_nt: TGTGCCAGCAGCTTGGGATCGGGGGGGCCGAAGACCCAGTACTTC
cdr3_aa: CASSLGSGGPKTQYF

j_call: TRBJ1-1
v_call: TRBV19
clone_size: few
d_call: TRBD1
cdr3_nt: TGTGCCAGTACCGCGCTTGGGACAGACACTGAAGCTTTCTTT
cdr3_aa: CASTALGTDTEAFF

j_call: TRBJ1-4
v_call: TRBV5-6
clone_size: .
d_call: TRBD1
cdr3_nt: TGTGCCAGCAGCACGGACAGGGGGCGAACTAATGAAAAACTGTTTTTT
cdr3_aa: CASSTDRGRTNEKLFF

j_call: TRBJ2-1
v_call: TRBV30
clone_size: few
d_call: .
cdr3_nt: TGTGCCTGGGCGAAGAAAAGCGGGTACAATGAGCAGTTCTTC
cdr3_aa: CAWAKKSGYNEQFF

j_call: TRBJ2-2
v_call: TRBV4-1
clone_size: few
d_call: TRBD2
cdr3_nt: TGCGCCAGCAGTCCACTAGCGGGGGGGCTGGACGGGGAGCTGTTTTTT
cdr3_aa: CASSPLAGGLDGELFF

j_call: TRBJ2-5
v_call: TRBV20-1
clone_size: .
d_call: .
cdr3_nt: TGCAGTGCCAGGGTCGGAGAGACCCAGTACTTC
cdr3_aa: CSARVGETQYF

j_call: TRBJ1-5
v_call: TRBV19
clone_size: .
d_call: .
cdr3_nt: TGTGCCCGGCGGGGGGGCGGACAGCCCCAGCATTTT
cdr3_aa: CARRGGGQPQHF

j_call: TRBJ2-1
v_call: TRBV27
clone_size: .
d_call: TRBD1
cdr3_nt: TGTGCCAGCAGTTCGGACAGGGCATACAATGAGCAGTTCTTC
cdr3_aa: CASSSDRAYNEQFF

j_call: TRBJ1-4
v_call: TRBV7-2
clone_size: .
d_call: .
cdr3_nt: TGTGCCAGCAGCCGGGAGGGGGGAGGAGAAAAACTGTTTTTT
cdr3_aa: CASSREGGGEKLFF

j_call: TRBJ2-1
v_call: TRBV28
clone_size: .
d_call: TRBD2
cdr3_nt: TGTGCCAGCAGTTTAAGGCTAGCGGGAGGGCCGCCGTTCTTC
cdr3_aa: CASSLRLAGGPPFF

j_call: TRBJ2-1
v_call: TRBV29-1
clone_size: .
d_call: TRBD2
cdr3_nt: TGCAGCGTTGAGTCAAGGGGAGGGATTCTATCCTACAATGAGCAGTTCTTC
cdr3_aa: CSVESRGGILSYNEQFF

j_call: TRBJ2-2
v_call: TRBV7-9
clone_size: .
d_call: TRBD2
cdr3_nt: TGTGCCAGCAGCCCGGGGACTAGCGGGAGTGGATTCGCCGGGGAGCTGTTTTTT
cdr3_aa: CASSPGTSGSGFAGELFF

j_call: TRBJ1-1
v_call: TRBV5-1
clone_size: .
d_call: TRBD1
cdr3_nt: TGCGCCAGCAGCTTGGAAAGGACAGGGACTGAAGCTTTCTTT
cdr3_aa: CASSLERTGTEAFF

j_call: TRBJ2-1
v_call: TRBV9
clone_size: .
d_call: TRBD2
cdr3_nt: TGTGCCAGCAGCGTAGCGGGGGGGCTGAATGAGCAGTTCTTC
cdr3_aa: CASSVAGGLNEQFF

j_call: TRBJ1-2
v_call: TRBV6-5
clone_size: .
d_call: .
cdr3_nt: TGTGCCAGCGGAGGGGTGTTCGGCTACACCTTC
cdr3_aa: CASGGVFGYTF